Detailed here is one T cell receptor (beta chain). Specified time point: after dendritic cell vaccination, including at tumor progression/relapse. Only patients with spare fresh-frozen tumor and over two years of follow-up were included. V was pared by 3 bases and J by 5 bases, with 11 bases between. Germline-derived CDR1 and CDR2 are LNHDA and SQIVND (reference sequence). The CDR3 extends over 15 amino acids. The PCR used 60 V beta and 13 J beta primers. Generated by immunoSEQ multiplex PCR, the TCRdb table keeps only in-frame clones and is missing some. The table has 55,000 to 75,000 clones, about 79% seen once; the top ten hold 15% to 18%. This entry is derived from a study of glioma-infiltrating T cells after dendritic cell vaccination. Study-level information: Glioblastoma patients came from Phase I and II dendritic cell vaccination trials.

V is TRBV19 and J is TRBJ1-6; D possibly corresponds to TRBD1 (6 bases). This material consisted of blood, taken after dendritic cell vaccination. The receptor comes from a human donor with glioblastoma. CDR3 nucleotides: TGTGCCAGTAGTATTCGGACAGAAAATAATTCACCCCTCCACTTT. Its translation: CASSIRTENNSPLHF.